A single sample is the source of the 17 T cell receptor beta chains below, sequenced in a study of cytomegalovirus exposure and HLA in healthy donors. Generated by immunoSEQ multiplex PCR, the TCRdb table keeps only in-frame clones and is missing some. Of 140,000 to 150,000 clones listed, just over 90% are singletons. Sequencing was carried out using PBMCs. These receptors were obtained from a man aged 18 to 30 in good health and CMV-seronegative.

The gene calls are TRBV11-2 and TRBJ2-3; TRBD1 might be the D (7 bases). Trimming pared 6 bases from V and 2 bases from J, leaving 18 bases between. Looked up from germline, CDR1 is SGHAT and CDR2 is FQNNGV. This CDR3 comprises 16 residues. The CDR3, as DNA: TGTGCCAGCAGATCCGGGCGGGACAGATTCACAGATACGCAGTATTTT. This encodes CASRSGRDRFTDTQYF.

The CDR3: CSAMTGVNTEAFF. The DNA for the CDR3 is TGCAGCGCAATGACAGGGGTGAACACTGAAGCTTTCTTT. The gene calls are TRBV29-1 and TRBJ1-1; TRBD1 matches at 8 bases. The CDR3 is made up of 13 amino acids. The V segment lost 7 bases and the J segment 0 bases; nucleotides outside the gene matches: 4. Germline V gene lookup returns CDR1 SQVTM and CDR2 ANQGSEA.

The CDR3 reads CASRASGTHEQFF. CDR3 nucleotides: TGTGCCAGCAGGGCTAGCGGTACGCATGAGCAGTTCTTC. The V and J genes are TRBV25-1 and TRBJ2-1; TRBD2 agrees at 7 bases. CDR3 size: 13 residues. V shed 6 bases, J shed 8 bases, and the junction held 7 bases outside the gene matches. Germline V gene sequence: CDR1 MGHDK, CDR2 SYGVNS.

V gene TRBV6-5 combines with J gene TRBJ2-7; weak D call: TRBD2 (6 bases). Between the trimmed V and J ends, which lost 8 bases and 2 bases, there was a span of 19 bases. Looked up from germline, CDR1 is MNHEY and CDR2 is SVGAGI. The CDR3 runs 15 residues. CDR3 sequence reads: CASGIQGGGTYEQYF. The CDR3 nucleotides are TGTGCCAGCGGAATTCAGGGAGGTGGAACCTACGAGCAGTACTTC.

The chain employs TRBV6-5 and TRBJ2-3; TRBD1 aligns across 7 bases. The length of the CDR3 is 15 residues. Germline V gene sequence: CDR1 MNHEY, CDR2 SVGAGI. The trim removed 6 bases at V and 2 bases at J, leaving 8 bases unmatched. Here the CDR3 reads CASSLKGQLTDTQYF. The CDR3 nucleotides are TGTGCCAGCAGCCTTAAGGGACAGCTCACAGATACGCAGTATTTT.

In its sample, this clone was seen a few times. The chain recombines TRBV14 with TRBJ2-3; tentative D call: TRBD1 (6 bases). Germline V gene sequence: CDR1 SGHDN, CDR2 FVKESK. CDR3 length equals 17 residues. Deletions cut 0 bases from V and 6 bases from J, with 19 bases between. The CDR3 sequence: CASSQDPTGYPPDTQYF. DNA of the CDR3: TGTGCCAGCAGCCAAGATCCGACAGGTTACCCCCCTGATACGCAGTATTTT.

This rearrangement joins TRBV5-6 to TRBJ2-5; 7 positions agree with TRBD2. Unmatched junction bases numbered 9, after V lost 4 bases and J lost 3 bases. The CDR3 length is 15 residues. Looked up from germline, CDR1 is SGHDT and CDR2 is YYEEEE. The CDR3 nucleotides are TGTGCCAGCAGCCCCGGGGTTACTAGCGAAGAGACCCAGTACTTC. Translation: CASSPGVTSEETQYF.

This rearrangement joins TRBV21-1 to TRBJ2-7; TRBD1 reflects the table's D call only, with no check against the DNA. TRBV21-1 is a pseudogene segment. The CDR3 has 19 amino acids. The CDR3: CASLKRDSYSNWSSYEQYV. In DNA, the CDR3 is TGTGCCAGCCTGAAACGGGACAGTTATTCAAACTGGAGCTCCTACGAGCAGTACGTC.

The rearrangement joins TRBV6-5 to TRBJ2-5, with TRBD2 matching 8 bases. Germline-derived CDR1 and CDR2 are MNHEY and SVGAGI. V shed 6 bases, J shed 9 bases, and the junction held 9 bases outside the gene matches. The length of the CDR3 is 13 residues. This chain's CDR3 is CASSPARGGPQYF. The DNA for the CDR3 is TGTGCCAGCAGCCCCGCCCGGGGGGGACCCCAGTACTTC.

The chain is built from TRBV27 and TRBJ1-1; 7 nucleotides line up with TRBD1. This CDR3 is built from 15 residues. The germline V gene has CDR1 MNHEY and CDR2 SMNVEV (reference sequence). The V and J ends lost 2 bases and 0 bases, in that order; junction bases with no gene match: 3. CDR3 DNA sequence: TGTGCCAGCAGTTTAGGGGACAGCATGAACACTGAAGCTTTCTTT. Translating gives CASSLGDSMNTEAFF.

The chain carries TRBV7-9 and TRBJ2-7, with TRBD1 identical over 8 bases. This CDR3 has 13 amino acids. J lost 3 bases, V lost 5 bases, and 3 bases had no gene match. Germline V gene sequence: CDR1 SEHNR, CDR2 FQNEAQ (reference sequence). In nucleotides, the CDR3 is TGTGCCAGCAGCGACAGGGGTATCTACGAGCAGTACTTC. Protein: CASSDRGIYEQYF.

This clone was recorded only once. The genes are TRBV19 and TRBJ1-4, with 8 bases matching TRBD1. V lost 5 bases and J lost 8; bases outside the gene matches: 7. Looked up from germline, CDR1 is LNHDA and CDR2 is SQIVND (reference sequence). The CDR3 runs to 14 residues. Written as DNA, the CDR3 is TGTGCCAGTAGTGTTGGACAGGGCGGAGAAAAACTGTTTTTT. As protein: CASSVGQGGEKLFF.

The chain couples TRBV10-3 to TRBJ2-3; D gene unclear. This CDR3 region has 13 residues. V lost 9 bases and J 0 bases, leaving 10 bases between the germline ends. CDR1 is ENHRY, CDR2 SYGVKD, per germline. This CDR3 reads CAMREPSTDTQYF. The DNA for the CDR3 is TGTGCCATGAGAGAACCTAGCACAGATACGCAGTATTTT.

This chain links TRBV5-4 with TRBJ1-2, with 7 bases matching TRBD1. The CDR3 is 13 residues long. The V segment lost 6 bases and the J segment 7 bases; nucleotides outside the gene matches: 9. Germline V CDR1 and CDR2: SGHNT, YYREEE (reference sequence). The CDR3 sequence: CASTRQGSSGYTF. CDR3 DNA sequence: TGTGCCAGCACCCGACAGGGCTCATCTGGCTACACCTTC.

The chain links TRBV7-2 to TRBJ2-3, with D maybe TRBD2 (5 bases). The CDR3 consists of 15 residues. CDR1 is SGHTA, CDR2 FQGNSA, per germline. Trimming removed 1 base at V and 3 bases at J, with 11 bases between. The CDR3 DNA reads as TGTGCCAGCAGCTTAGTAAGCCTAGCAACAGATACGCAGTATTTT. Protein sequence: CASSLVSLATDTQYF. The full variable domain, in which reference TRBV7-2 and TRBJ2-3 provide the parts outside the CDR3, is GAGVSQSPSNKVTEKGKDVELRCDPISGHTALYWYRQSLGQGLEFLIYFQGNSAPDKSGLPSDRFSAERTGGSVSTLTIQRTQQEDSAVYLCASSLVSLATDTQYFGPGTRLTVL.

V is TRBV19 and J is TRBJ1-5; D gene ambiguous. Germline V gives CDR1 LNHDA, CDR2 SQIVND (reference sequence). Trimming removed 3 bases from V and 4 bases from J, with 10 bases in between. CDR3 length: 14 residues. In nucleotides, the CDR3 is TGTGCCAGTAGTATTTTGCAGTTAAATCAGCCCCAGCATTTT. It encodes CASSILQLNQPQHF.

The V and J genes are TRBV5-8 and TRBJ2-1; possibly TRBD1 for D (5 bases). Germline CDR1 and CDR2: SGHTS and YDEGEE. V shed 4 bases and J shed 4 bases, with 12 bases lying between them. CDR3 size: 14 residues. The CDR3 DNA reads TGTGCCAGCAGCCACTTTAAGGGGTACAATGAGCAGTTCTTC. It is translated as CASSHFKGYNEQFF. Looking up the rest from reference TRBV5-8 and TRBJ2-1 gives the full variable domain: EAGVTQSPTHLIKTRGQQATLRCSPISGHTSVYWYQQALGLGLQFLLWYDEGEERNRGNFPPRFSGRQFPNYSSELNVNALELEDSALYLCASSHFKGYNEQFFGPGTRLTVL.